One and the same sample provided the 4 T cell receptor beta chains below, sequenced in a study of CD8+ T cells in alopecia areata. Cells from pooled cutaneous lymph nodes were sorted by CD4, CD8alpha, NKG2D, NKG2ACE and other markers. cDNA reverse transcribed from extracted RNA served as the sequencing template. Method: immunoSEQ multiplex PCR; TCRdb's copy keeps in-frame clones and lacks some. The counts give more than 250,000 clones, none of them seen only once; roughly 1.2% is held by the top ten. Sequenced material: CD4+ T cells sorted from a lymph node. All receptors come from a C3H/HeJ mouse with alopecia areata. For the strain, the MHC haplotype given is H2-k.

There are a few counts of this clone. Genes and germline are mouse. The read ends 4 residues shy of where the CDR3 ends; the end is completed using the germline J gene. The sample holds other DNA sequences that translate to the same CDR3. The chain has TRBV19 and TRBJ2-5; TRBD1 matches 8 bases. The CDR3 covers 13 residues. In germline, CDR1 is FNHDT, CDR2 SITEND (reference sequence). The covered CDR3 bases are TGTGCCAGCAGTAGGACAGGGCGGGAC. As protein: CASSRTGRD. The entire CDR3 protein reads CASSRTGRDTQYF.

Comments on this clone: Gene labels here are mouse ones. The identical CDR3 is also encoded by other nucleotide sequences in the sample. The CDR3 DNA, read in part, is TGTGCCAGCAGCCAAGATTGGGGGACAAACACCGGG. This encodes CASSQDWGTNTG. In full, the CDR3 is CASSQDWGTNTGQLYF. The chain employs TRBV5 and TRBJ2-2; D might be TRBD2 (6 bases). The read ends 4 residues before the CDR3 terminus; that terminus is restored from the germline J gene. The germline V gene encodes CDR1 LGHNA and CDR2 YNLKQL (reference sequence). The CDR3 length is 16 residues. V dropped 0 bases and J dropped 0 bases, with 8 bases sitting between them.

This clone has just a few counts. Gene names and germline match the mouse. The CDR3 end falls 4 residues outside the read, so it is completed with the germline J gene. The V call is TRBV13-3, the J call TRBJ1-2; D unresolved. CDR3 length: 13 amino acids. Germline V gene sequence: CDR1 NNHDY, CDR2 SYVADS. Trimming stripped 3 bases from V and 0 bases from J, with 6 bases between. The CDR3 sequence is CASSGHPNSDYTF. CDR3 DNA, as far as it was read: TGTGCCAGCAGTGGACACCCAAACTCC.

This clone appeared a few times. The germline and genes are mouse ones. The missing CDR3 end, 4 residues past where the read stops, is filled in from the germline J gene. This chain connects TRBV13-1 to TRBJ1-2, with 8 nucleotides matching TRBD1. Germline CDR1 reads NSHNY; CDR2 reads SYGAGN. This CDR3 contains 15 residues. Germline trimming cut 2 bases from V and 0 bases from J; bases unmatched to any gene: 3. The CDR3 here is CASSEPQGANSDYTF. The sequenced CDR3 bases are TGTGCCAGCAGTGAGCCACAGGGGGCAAACTCC.